This TCR delta chain was recorded in a study of TRDV2 sequences in healthy donors (dated by TCRdb to the early 2020s). Background for the entire study: Under 25 single-cell-derived gamma9delta2 T cell clones spanning the full range of antitumor activity were TCR-sequenced and traced within the bulk repertoire.

The library was made by PCR. The data were produced on an Illumina MiSeq. For the original study's pipeline: Clonotypes represented by only a single read were excluded when reporting TRDV repertoire clonotype frequencies. With CATT, TCRdb called clones again from the public reads; duplicate DNA rows were later joined. In this record, the V and J calls reflect TCRdb's handling and not the investigators' own analysis. The sample table contains fewer than 1,400 delta-chain clones; only one count was recorded for roughly 55% of them. The top ten clonotypes cover around 17% of the sample. This clone occurred a few times. No cognate antigen has been identified for it. At one end the junction does not follow the germline gene, possibly because of a read error. Points the paper makes about the study in general: Although the observed TCRdelta repertoires were highly focused, the frequency of a clonotype did not correlate with the antitumor functional potential of the respective clone. The TCRdelta clonotypes of several highly reactive clones appeared rare, since those clonotypes could not be detected in the bulk sequencing data from the donors of those clones.

The CDR3 has 20 amino acids, counting the end cysteine and phenylalanine. The kept DNA is CDR3 alone, 60 bases in frame from the first base. Sequences GEAIGNYY (CDR1) and EKD (CDR2) are obtained from the germline V gene. Complete TCR delta chain (Vdelta2) repertoires were sequenced in bulk to track the frequency of functionally characterized gamma9delta2 T cell clones. The Dutch blood bank supplied purchased peripheral blood from anonymous healthy donors. The gamma9delta2 T cells examined in the study came from the peripheral blood of healthy donors. This clonotype originated in a human donor in good health. Sequenced sample: Vd2+ gamma-delta T cells from blood. The cell subset or site label, read with the paper, signifies: TCR Vdelta2-expressing (gamma9delta2) T cells. The chain was built from TRDV2 and TRDJ3; 12 of the junction bases match TRDD3. CDR3 loop: CACDRAPTGGYSRDTRQMFF. The DNA sequence is given as TGTGCCTGTGACCGCGCCCCTACTGGGGGATACTCCCGGGACACCCGACAGATGTTTTTC.